The rows below give T cell receptor beta chains drawn from one sample of a study of blood T cells in healthy people across ages. Using its own MiXCR run on the 5' RACE reads, TCRdb lists one record per CDR3 protein. This repertoire shows 700,000 to 1,000,000 distinct CDR3 sequences, 40% to 50% found once; its top ten account for 15% to 25%. Material for sequencing was blood. The receptors stem from a man aged 60 to 75 in good health. The CDR3 runs from the conserved cysteine through the conserved F or W. A D gene is named only where the DNA matches it firmly. Clone size is shown for a subset of rows, as once, few, many or a class of expanded clone.

D: -; J: TRBJ1-2; size: -; V: TRBV11-2; DNA: TGTGCCAGCAGCTCCACTCAGGGGAACTATGGCTACACCTTC; CDR3: CASSSTQGNYGYTF
D: TRBD2; J: TRBJ2-1; size: many; V: TRBV29-1; DNA: TGCAGCGTTGGAAGGGGAGGGCCGAACAATGAGCAGTTCTTC; CDR3: CSVGRGGPNNEQFF
D: TRBD1; J: TRBJ2-7; size: -; V: TRBV20-1; DNA: TGCAGTGCTAGCGCCAGACAGGGGGATTCCTACGAGCAGTACTTC; CDR3: CSASARQGDSYEQYF
D: -; J: TRBJ2-1; size: few; V: TRBV29-1; DNA: TGCAGCGTCCTACCCTACAATGAGCAGTTCTTC; CDR3: CSVLPYNEQFF
D: -; J: TRBJ2-5; size: few; V: TRBV7-9; DNA: TGTGCCAGCAGCTTAGCGTTGCAGACCCAGTACTTC; CDR3: CASSLALQTQYF
D: -; J: TRBJ2-3; size: -; V: TRBV7-8; DNA: TGTGCCAGCAGAGGGGAGGTCGGGGCAGATACGCAGTATTTT; CDR3: CASRGEVGADTQYF
D: -; J: TRBJ2-3; size: -; V: TRBV25-1; DNA: TGTGCCAGCAGTGAATCCTCCCTCACAGATACGCAGTATTTT; CDR3: CASSESSLTDTQYF
D: TRBD2; J: TRBJ2-1; size: few; V: TRBV4-3; DNA: TGCGCCAGCTCCCCCAGCGGGGGGTCCTTCAACAATGAGCAGTTCTTC; CDR3: CASSPSGGSFNNEQFF
D: TRBD1; J: TRBJ2-7; size: few; V: TRBV27; DNA: TGTGCCAGCAGTTCGGACAGGGTTGGCGGCGAGCAGTACTTC; CDR3: CASSSDRVGGEQYF
D: TRBD1; J: TRBJ2-7; size: -; V: TRBV5-5; DNA: TGTGCCAGCACCATACAGGGGGGCTCCTACGAGCAGTACTTC; CDR3: CASTIQGGSYEQYF
D: -; J: TRBJ2-7; size: few; V: TRBV7-2; DNA: TGTGCCAGCAGCTTAGTTGCGGGGATGAGGACCTACGAGCAGTACTTC; CDR3: CASSLVAGMRTYEQYF
D: -; J: TRBJ2-6; size: few; V: TRBV3-1; DNA: TGTGCCAGCAGCCAGCACGCAGGGGGGAAAACTGGGGCCAACGTCCTGACTTTC; CDR3: CASSQHAGGKTGANVLTF
D: TRBD1; J: TRBJ1-2; size: few; V: TRBV27; DNA: TGTGCCAGCAGTTTATTACAGGGGAATGGCTACACCTTC; CDR3: CASSLLQGNGYTF
D: -; J: TRBJ1-5; size: -; V: TRBV6-2/TRBV6-3; DNA: TGTGCCAGCAGTTACGGGGGCAGGATGGGCACGGGGGAGCCCCAGCATTTT; CDR3: CASSYGGRMGTGEPQHF
D: -; J: TRBJ1-4; size: -; V: TRBV12-3/TRBV12-4; DNA: TGTGCCAGCAGCCTCGAAGGGAGGGGAAAACTGTTTTTT; CDR3: CASSLEGRGKLFF
D: TRBD2; J: TRBJ2-1; size: -; V: TRBV10-1; DNA: TGCGCCAGCAGTGAGTCAATAGCGGGGAGAGAGGGCCCGAAGCAGTTCTTC; CDR3: CASSESIAGREGPKQFF
D: TRBD2; J: TRBJ2-3; size: few; V: TRBV20-1; DNA: TGCAGTGCAAGTAGCGGGGGGGCCGTTAGCGCGCAGTATTTT; CDR3: CSASSGGAVSAQYF
D: TRBD2; J: TRBJ2-5; size: -; V: TRBV5-4; DNA: TGTGCCAGCTCGGGGACTAGCGGAAGAAAAGAGACCCAGTACTTC; CDR3: CASSGTSGRKETQYF
D: TRBD1; J: TRBJ2-1; size: -; V: TRBV24-1; DNA: TGTGCCACCAGTGACCCTGGCAGGGGGCGGTACAATGAGCAGTTCTTC; CDR3: CATSDPGRGRYNEQFF
D: -; J: TRBJ2-4; size: few; V: TRBV7-2; DNA: TGTGCCAGCAGCTTACCCACCACGGGGAGTCGCTCGGCCAAAAACATTCAGTACTTC; CDR3: CASSLPTTGSRSAKNIQYF
D: -; J: TRBJ2-1; size: -; V: TRBV7-9; DNA: TGTGCCAGCAGCTCCTCACTAGGGGCAGGGATGGGTGAGCAGTTCTTC; CDR3: CASSSSLGAGMGEQFF
D: -; J: TRBJ1-6; size: -; V: TRBV7-2; DNA: TGTGCCAGCAGCACCCGGGACGTAAGCTCCTATAATTCACCCCTCCACTTT; CDR3: CASSTRDVSSYNSPLHF
D: -; J: TRBJ2-5; size: -; V: TRBV12-3/TRBV12-4; DNA: TGTGCCAGCAGTGTAAGGCCGCCTGGGACCCAGTACTTC; CDR3: CASSVRPPGTQYF
D: -; J: TRBJ2-1; size: -; V: TRBV12-3/TRBV12-4; DNA: TGTGCCAGCACATCGGTTCTAAGCCAGTTCTTC; CDR3: CASTSVLSQFF
D: TRBD1; J: TRBJ2-5; size: few; V: TRBV12-3/TRBV12-4; DNA: TGTGCCAGCAGTTTAGTACAGGGGGCTTTATGGTTCGGAGAGACCCAGTACTTC; CDR3: CASSLVQGALWFGETQYF
D: TRBD2; J: TRBJ2-4; size: -; V: TRBV20-1; DNA: TGCAGTACTAGAGAGGGGACTAGCGGGGGAGAGCAGTACTTC; CDR3: CSTREGTSGGEQYF
D: TRBD1; J: TRBJ1-1; size: few; V: TRBV13; DNA: TGTGCCAGCAGCGACAGGGGTGTAGAAGCTTTCTTT; CDR3: CASSDRGVEAFF
D: -; J: TRBJ2-1; size: -; V: TRBV2; DNA: TGTGCCACCCGCAGGGAACATTACAATGAGCAGTTCTTC; CDR3: CATRREHYNEQFF